Following are 5 T cell receptor beta chains from one sample sequenced in a study of T-cell reconstitution after alpha-beta-depleted transplantation in children. Unique molecular identifiers were incorporated into the prepared TCRbeta library. Each CDR3 protein gets one entry after TCRdb re-called the PCR reads with MiXCR. The sample yields more than 400,000 distinct CDR3 sequences, about an eighth seen once. Source: PBMCs, mostly from graft donor cells, taken 180 days after TCRalphabeta/CD19-depleted stem cell transplant. The receptors stem from a female patient aged 2 to 10 who had a stem cell transplant for aplastic anemia, so the T cells may come from the graft donor.

This clonotype was recorded at least ten times. This sequence joins TRBV6-5 and TRBJ2-6, with 9 bases fitting TRBD1. Germline loops: CDR1 MNHEY, CDR2 SVGAGI. The V and J ends lost 8 bases and 1 base, in that order; junction bases with no gene match: 9. The CDR3 is made up of 17 amino acids. The chain's CDR3 is CASHGTGIKSGANVLTF. The DNA for the CDR3 is TGTGCCAGCCATGGGACAGGGATCAAATCTGGGGCCAACGTCCTGACTTTC.

The CDR3, as DNA: TGTGCCAGCGGGACTAGCGCTTACAATGAGCAGTTCTTC. Protein sequence: CASGTSAYNEQFF. The rearrangement links TRBV28 to TRBJ2-1, with TRBD2 identical over 10 bases. With 8 bases clipped from V and 4 bases from J, the junction kept 2 bases outside the gene matches. CDR3 size: 13 residues. In germline, CDR1 is MDHEN, CDR2 SYDVKM. Variable domain in full (rest from reference TRBV28 and TRBJ2-1): DVKVTQSSRYLVKRTGEKVFLECVQDMDHENMFWYRQDPGLGLRLIYFSYDVKMKEKGDIPEGYSVSREKKERFSLILESASTNQTSMYLCASGTSAYNEQFFGPGTRLTVL.

The table lists this clonotype with a few counts. As DNA, the CDR3 is TGCAGCGTTGAAGAATTTGGGATGCGGGGGGGCACCGGGGAGCTGTTTTTT. This gives the protein CSVEEFGMRGGTGELFF. This chain connects TRBV29-1 to TRBJ2-2; 9 nucleotides agree with TRBD2. The junction had 9 bases not matched to a gene; V was cut back by 0 bases and J by 4 bases. Germline lookup yields CDR1 SQVTM and CDR2 ANQGSEA. The CDR3 contains 17 residues.

This chain connects TRBV7-2 to TRBJ1-2; 7 bases align to TRBD1. The germline V gene encodes CDR1 SGHTA and CDR2 FQGNSA. The CDR3 has 13 amino acids. J lost 6 bases, V lost 2 bases, and 3 bases had no gene match. The CDR3 loop is CASSLYRGNGYTF. For the CDR3, the DNA is TGTGCCAGCAGCTTATACAGGGGAAATGGCTACACCTTC.

This clonotype was detected a few times. CDR3 sequence reads: CASSYSSVESYNEQFF. The CDR3 DNA reads TGTGCCAGCAGTTACTCGAGTGTAGAATCCTACAATGAGCAGTTCTTC. The chain combines TRBV6-5 with TRBJ2-1, with D hard to call. The ends were cut back, 0 bases at V and 1 base at J, with 10 bases in the middle. Germline values: CDR1 MNHEY, CDR2 SVGAGI. The CDR3 totals 16 residues.